These 6 T cell receptor beta chains came from one sample sequenced in a study of identical twins. TCRdb redid the calling of the 5' RACE reads with MiXCR, one entry per CDR3 protein. The sample has over 600,000 distinct CDR3 sequences; less than 25% are singletons. A further study also used this sample, focusing on T cells expressing NK-cell markers.

The sample was PBMCs. The receptors stem from a woman younger than 35 in good health.

This clonotype was detected a few times. This chain links TRBV7-2 with TRBJ2-3; TRBD2 matches 10 bases. Germline V gene data show CDR1 as SGHTA and CDR2 as FQGNSA. The CDR3 has 15 amino acids. Germline trimming cut 5 bases from V and 3 bases from J; bases unmatched to any gene: 5. The CDR3 sequence is CASSISGGVTDTQYF. In DNA, the CDR3 is TGTGCCAGCAGCATAAGCGGGGGGGTAACAGATACGCAGTATTTT.

The chain couples TRBV20-1 to TRBJ1-1; TRBD1 aligns across 10 bases. With 5 bases clipped from V and 3 bases from J, the junction kept 6 bases outside the gene matches. The CDR3 is 14 amino acids. Germline V gives CDR1 DFQATT, CDR2 SNEGSKA (reference sequence). As DNA, the CDR3 is TGCAGTGCTCTTTGGACAGGGGGGTACACTGAAGCTTTCTTT. Its protein product is CSALWTGGYTEAFF.

This sequence joins TRBV12-3 or TRBV12-4 and TRBJ2-2; D assignment may be TRBD1 or TRBD2 (5 bases each). CDR3 size: 17 residues. Trimming left V 1 base short and J 4 bases short, with 16 bases between. Here the CDR3 reads CASSLVEGRRITGELFF. CDR3 DNA: TGTGCCAGCAGTTTAGTTGAGGGGCGGCGAATCACCGGGGAGCTGTTTTTT.

V gene TRBV6-1 combines with J gene TRBJ2-7; 8 bases are a match to TRBD1. Germline CDR1 is MNHNS and CDR2 is SASEGT. CDR3 size: 16 residues. J was trimmed by 3 bases and V by 5 bases; bases with no gene match: 12. CDR3 sequence: CASSPEGRTGIYEQYF. The CDR3 nucleotides read TGTGCCAGCAGTCCAGAGGGTAGGACAGGGATCTACGAGCAGTACTTC.

The chain uses TRBV25-1 and TRBJ1-2; D is ambiguous. Germline CDR1 is MGHDK and CDR2 is SYGVNS. The CDR3 has 13 amino acids. V was trimmed by 1 base and J by 8 bases, leaving 11 bases between them. The CDR3 coding sequence is TGTGCCAGCAGTGAATTCGGTGATCGAGGCTACACCTTC. Encoded protein: CASSEFGDRGYTF.

The chain has TRBV12-3 or TRBV12-4 and TRBJ1-1; D remains unclear. V lost 5 bases, J lost 0 bases, and 16 bases lay in between. This CDR3 has 16 amino acids. DNA for the CDR3: TGTGCCAGCAGTATTGGATCTTGGGTGTTGAACACTGAAGCTTTCTTT. Its translation is CASSIGSWVLNTEAFF.